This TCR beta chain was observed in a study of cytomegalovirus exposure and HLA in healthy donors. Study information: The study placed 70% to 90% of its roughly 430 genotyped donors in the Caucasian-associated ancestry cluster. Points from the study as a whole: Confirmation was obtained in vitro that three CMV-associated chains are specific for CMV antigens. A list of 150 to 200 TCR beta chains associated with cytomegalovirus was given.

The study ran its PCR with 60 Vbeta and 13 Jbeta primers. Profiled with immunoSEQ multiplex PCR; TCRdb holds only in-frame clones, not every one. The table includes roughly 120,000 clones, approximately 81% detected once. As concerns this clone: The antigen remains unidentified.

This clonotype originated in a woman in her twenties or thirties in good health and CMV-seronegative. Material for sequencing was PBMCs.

CDR3 in DNA: TGTGCCAGCAGCGTAGACGACAGGGGGTGGAACATTCAGTACTTC. It specifies CASSVDDRGWNIQYF. The V call is TRBV9, the J call TRBJ2-4, with 9 bases that match TRBD1. V lost 0 bases, J lost 7 bases, and 5 bases stayed unmatched. The CDR3 covers 15 residues. Per the germline V gene, CDR1 is SGDLS and CDR2 is YYNGEE.